The sequence of this T cell receptor beta chain was determined in a study of blood T cell repertoires in COVID-19. Study at large: T cells, B-cell-depleted T cells, or PBMCs provided the cDNA or gDNA that served as material.

V trimming: 2 bases; J trimming: 4 bases; junction bases outside the gene matches: 5. This CDR3 has 14 amino acids. The germline V gene has CDR1 SGHRS and CDR2 YFSETQ. Data came from immunoSEQ multiplex PCR; TCRdb stores just in-frame clones and leaves some out. The repertoire has around 230,000 clones, 70% to 90% of them found once; the top ten carry around 2.5%. This sequence was found in an older woman with active or convalescent COVID-19. The sample was peripheral blood. This chain joins TRBV5-1 and TRBJ2-7; 8 bases agree with TRBD2. CDR3 in DNA: TGCGCCAGCAGCTTAGCGGGAGCTTTTTACGAGCAGTACTTC. As protein: CASSLAGAFYEQYF.